This T cell receptor beta chain was identified during a study of T cells in Graves' hyperthyroidism and ophthalmopathy. Study-wide context: At initial diagnosis, before any treatment had begun, peripheral blood was obtained.

Per germline, CDR1 LNHDA and CDR2 SQIVND (reference sequence). CDR3 length: 13 amino acids. The V end lost 5 bases, the J end lost 7 bases, and 14 bases lay between the germline ends. The source material, RNA transcripts, was used to amplify TCR beta CDR3 regions. Researchers ran a first-round RT-PCR on the TCR CDR3 using the HTBI primer set. TCRdb redid the calling of the multiplex PCR reads with MiXCR, one entry per CDR3 protein. The data show about 570,000 distinct CDR3 sequences, 11% to 15% seen once. This clonotype appeared a few times. Its specificity is unknown. Notes on the study in general: In simple terms, a model built on 13 V-J features told ophthalmopathy apart from stable hyperthyroidism.

This sequence joins TRBV19 and TRBJ1-2; tentative D call: TRBD1 (5 bases). This receptor was obtained from a woman in her forties with Graves' hyperthyroidism. Sequencing was performed on blood. The CDR3: CASSPARGAGYTF. CDR3 sequence (DNA): TGTGCCAGTAGTCCAGCCCGGGGCGCTGGCTACACCTTC.